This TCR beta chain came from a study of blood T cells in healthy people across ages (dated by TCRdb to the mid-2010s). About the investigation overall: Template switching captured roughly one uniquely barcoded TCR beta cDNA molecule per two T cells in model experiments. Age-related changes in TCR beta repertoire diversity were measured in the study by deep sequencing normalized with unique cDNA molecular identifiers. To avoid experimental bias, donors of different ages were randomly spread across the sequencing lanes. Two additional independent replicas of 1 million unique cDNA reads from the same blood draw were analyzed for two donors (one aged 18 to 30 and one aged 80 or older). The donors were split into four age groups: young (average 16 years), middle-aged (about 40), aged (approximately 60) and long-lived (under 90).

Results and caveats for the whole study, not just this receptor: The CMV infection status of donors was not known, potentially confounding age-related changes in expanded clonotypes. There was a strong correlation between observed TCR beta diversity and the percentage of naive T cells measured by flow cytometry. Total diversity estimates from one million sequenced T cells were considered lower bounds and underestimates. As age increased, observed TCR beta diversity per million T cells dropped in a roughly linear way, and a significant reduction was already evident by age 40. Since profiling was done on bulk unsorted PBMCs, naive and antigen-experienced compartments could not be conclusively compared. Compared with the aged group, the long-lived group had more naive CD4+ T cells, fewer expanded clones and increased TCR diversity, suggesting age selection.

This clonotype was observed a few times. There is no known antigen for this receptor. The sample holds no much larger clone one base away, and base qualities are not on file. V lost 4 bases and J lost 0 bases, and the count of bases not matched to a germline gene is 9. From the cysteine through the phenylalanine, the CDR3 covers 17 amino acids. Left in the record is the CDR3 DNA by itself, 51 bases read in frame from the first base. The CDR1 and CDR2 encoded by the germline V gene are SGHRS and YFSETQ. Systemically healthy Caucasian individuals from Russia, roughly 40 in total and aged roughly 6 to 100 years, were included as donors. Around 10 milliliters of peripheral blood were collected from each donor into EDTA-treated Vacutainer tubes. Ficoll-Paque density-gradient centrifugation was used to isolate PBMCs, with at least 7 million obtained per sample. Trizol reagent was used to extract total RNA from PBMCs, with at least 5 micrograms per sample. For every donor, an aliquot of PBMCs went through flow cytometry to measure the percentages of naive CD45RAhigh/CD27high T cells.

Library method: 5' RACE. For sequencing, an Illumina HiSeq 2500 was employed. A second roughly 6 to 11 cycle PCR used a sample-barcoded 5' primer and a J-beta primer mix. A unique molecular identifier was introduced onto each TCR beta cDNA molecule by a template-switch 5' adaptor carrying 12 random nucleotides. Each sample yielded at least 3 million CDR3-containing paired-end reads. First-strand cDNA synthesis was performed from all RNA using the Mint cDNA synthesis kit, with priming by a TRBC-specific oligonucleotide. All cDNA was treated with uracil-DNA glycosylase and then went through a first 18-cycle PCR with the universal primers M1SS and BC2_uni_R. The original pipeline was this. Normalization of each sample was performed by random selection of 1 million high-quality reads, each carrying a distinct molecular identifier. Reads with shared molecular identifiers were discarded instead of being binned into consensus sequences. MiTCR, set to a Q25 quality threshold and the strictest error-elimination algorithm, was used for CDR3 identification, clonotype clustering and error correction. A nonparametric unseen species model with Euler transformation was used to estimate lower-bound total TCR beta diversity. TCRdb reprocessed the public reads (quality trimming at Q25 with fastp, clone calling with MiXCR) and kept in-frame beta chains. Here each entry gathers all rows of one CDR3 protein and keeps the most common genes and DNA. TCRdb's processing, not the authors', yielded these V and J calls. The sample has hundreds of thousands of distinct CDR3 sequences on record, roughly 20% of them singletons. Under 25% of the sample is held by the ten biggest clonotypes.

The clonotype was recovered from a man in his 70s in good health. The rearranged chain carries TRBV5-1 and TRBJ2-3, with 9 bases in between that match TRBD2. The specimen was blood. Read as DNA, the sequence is TGCGCCAGCAGCGCGATACTAGCGGGTCGAAGCACAGATACGCAGTATTTT. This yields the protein CASSAILAGRSTDTQYF.